This passage covers 26 T cell receptor beta chains from one sample sequenced in a study of T cell repertoires in aging, cancer and after chemotherapy. The template was genomic DNA from peripheral blood, not RNA. Multiplex touch-down PCR with TRB-A/B primers amplified rearranged V-D-J TRB sequences. One entry per CDR3 protein, called by TCRdb with MiXCR from the multiplex PCR reads. The sample lists several thousand distinct CDR3 sequences; roughly 45% were seen once. Sequencing was performed on blood. Receptor source: a human donor with a solid tumor.

The chain recombines TRBV6-5 with TRBJ2-7, with 8 bases identical to TRBD2. The CDR3 has 15 amino acids. Germline CDR1 MNHEY, CDR2 SVGAGI. The V gene end was trimmed by 10 bases and the J gene end by 2 bases; junction bases not matched to a gene: 13. CDR3 in amino acids: CATGRAGVVAYEQYF. The CDR3 DNA reads as TGTGCCACGGGCCGAGCGGGGGTCGTCGCCTACGAGCAGTACTTC.

The chain is built from TRBV20-1 and TRBJ2-7; D unclear. Germline-derived CDR1 and CDR2 are DFQATT and SNEGSKA (reference sequence). V was shortened by 3 bases and J by 4 bases, with 10 bases between the two germline ends. This CDR3 region has 12 residues. DNA of the CDR3: TGCAGTGCTAGTCTGCAGGCGTACGAGCAGTACTTC. Encoded protein: CSASLQAYEQYF.

V usage is TRBV5-1 and J usage is TRBJ1-1; tentative D call: TRBD1 (6 bases). Trimming took off 4 bases at V and 4 bases at J, with 17 bases between the two ends. The CDR3 runs 15 residues. The germline CDR1 and CDR2 sequences are SGHRS and YFSETQ. The CDR3 nucleotides read TGCGCCAGCAGCGATACAGGGTGGTCGAGCACTGAAGCTTTCTTT. Protein sequence: CASSDTGWSSTEAFF.

This clonotype was seen only a few times. The chain is built from TRBV19 and TRBJ2-1, with 7 bases fitting TRBD2. Germline trimming cut 8 bases from V and 4 bases from J; bases unmatched to any gene: 8. The CDR3 totals 14 residues. Looked up from germline, CDR1 is LNHDA and CDR2 is SQIVND (reference sequence). The CDR3 coding sequence is TGTGCCAGTGCCCGGGAGGTGCTATACAATGAGCAGTTCTTC. Translated, it gives CASAREVLYNEQFF.

V gene TRBV28 combines with J gene TRBJ1-4; D may be TRBD1 (6 bases). There are 12 residues in the CDR3. Between the trimmed V and J ends, which lost 6 bases and 5 bases, there was a span of 7 bases. Germline loops: CDR1 MDHEN, CDR2 SYDVKM. The CDR3 nucleotides are TGTGCCAGCAGACAGGGAAATGAAAAACTGTTTTTT. This codes for CASRQGNEKLFF.

V and J are TRBV5-4 and TRBJ1-2; possibly TRBD1 for D (5 bases). This CDR3 has 15 residues. V was shortened by 3 bases and J by 6 bases, with 18 bases between the two germline ends. Per the germline V gene, CDR1 is SGHNT and CDR2 is YYREEE (reference sequence). In DNA, the CDR3 is TGTGCCAGCAGCTCAACCTCCGGGGCCCTCCATGGCTACACCTTC. This encodes CASSSTSGALHGYTF.

Here the CDR3 reads CASSVGSYNEQFF. The CDR3 nucleotides read TGTGCCAGCAGCGTAGGCTCCTACAATGAGCAGTTCTTC. The chain uses TRBV9 and TRBJ2-1; D unclear. The germline V and J ends were trimmed by 0 bases and 0 bases, with 1 base remaining between them. This CDR3 has 13 residues. In germline, CDR1 is SGDLS, CDR2 YYNGEE.

This clonotype turned up a few times. The rearrangement joins TRBV6-5 to TRBJ1-3; 10 bases fit TRBD1. Germline V CDR1 and CDR2: MNHEY, SVGAGI. The V gene end was trimmed by 0 bases and the J gene end by 4 bases; junction bases not matched to a gene: 6. The length of the CDR3 is 17 residues. The CDR3 DNA reads as TGTGCCAGCAGTTACTCGTCCGGGACAGGGGCCGGAAACACCATATATTTT. Its protein is CASSYSSGTGAGNTIYF.

This CDR3 is CSAYDTSNTEAFF. As DNA, the CDR3 is TGCAGCGCTTACGACACCAGTAACACTGAAGCTTTCTTT. The V call is TRBV29-1, the J call TRBJ1-1; no definite D call. CDR1 is SQVTM and CDR2 is ANQGSEA in the germline V gene. Trimming pared 7 bases from V and 2 bases from J, leaving 14 bases between. CDR3 length equals 13 residues. Together with reference TRBV29-1 and TRBJ1-1, the CDR3 gives the full variable domain: SAVISQKPSRDICQRGTSLTIQCQVDSQVTMMFWYRQQPGQSLTLIATANQGSEATYESGFVIDKFPISRPNLTFSTLTVSNMSPEDSSIYLCSAYDTSNTEAFFGQGTRLTVV.

This chain connects TRBV27 to TRBJ2-1, with 16 bases matching TRBD2. Per germline, CDR1 MNHEY and CDR2 SMNVEV (reference sequence). V trimming: 2 bases; J trimming: 9 bases; junction bases outside the gene matches: 1. This CDR3 is 15 amino acids long. DNA for the CDR3: TGTGCCAGCAGTTTAGGGACTAGCGGGAGGGCTGAGCAGTTCTTC. Residues: CASSLGTSGRAEQFF.

The rearrangement links TRBV6-5 to TRBJ2-2, with TRBD1 matching over 9 bases. V lost 4 bases to trimming and J lost 6 bases; unmatched junction nucleotides: 9. Germline V gene data show CDR1 as MNHEY and CDR2 as SVGAGI. This CDR3 contains 16 residues. The DNA for the CDR3 is TGTGCCAGCAGTTTACCCGGGACAGGGTCGGCCGGGGAGCTGTTTTTT. This encodes CASSLPGTGSAGELFF.

The J gene is TRBJ1-2, the V gene TRBV6-5; a possible D gene is TRBD1 (6 bases). The CDR3 length is 12 residues. CDR1 MNHEY and CDR2 SVGAGI come from the germline V gene. Trimming took 6 bases from V and 4 from J, leaving 9 bases between them. CDR3 protein: CASSGGGYGYTF. CDR3 in DNA: TGTGCCAGCAGCGGGGGCGGCTATGGCTACACCTTC.

This clonotype was detected only a few times. The chain links TRBV29-1 to TRBJ2-1; no clear D gene. The germline V gene has CDR1 SQVTM and CDR2 ANQGSEA. Trimming removed 4 bases at V and 2 bases at J, with 9 bases between. The CDR3 has 13 residues. The CDR3 coding sequence is TGCAGCGTTGGTCTAGTGGCCTACAATGAGCAGTTCTTC. This sequence encodes CSVGLVAYNEQFF.

This clonotype was counted only a few times. V and J are TRBV19 and TRBJ1-2; TRBD1 agrees at 7 bases. The J segment lost 4 bases and the V segment lost 5 bases, leaving 7 bases of the junction unmatched. Germline CDR1 and CDR2: LNHDA and SQIVND (reference sequence). CDR3 length: 14 residues. The CDR3 loop is CASSDTGASYGYTF. For the CDR3, the DNA is TGTGCCAGTAGTGATACAGGGGCCTCCTATGGCTACACCTTC.

This chain uses TRBV6-1 with TRBJ2-5, with no clear D. CDR1 and CDR2 (germline): MNHNS, SASEGT. The V and J ends lost 7 bases and 2 bases respectively, with 11 bases between them. This CDR3 has 13 amino acids. In nucleotides, the CDR3 is TGTGCCAGCACCTTACAGTTTCAAGAGACCCAGTACTTC. This translates into CASTLQFQETQYF.

The chain links TRBV20-1 to TRBJ2-7, with D perhaps TRBD1 or TRBD2 (5 bases each). Trimming took 2 bases from V and 2 from J, leaving 13 bases between them. Germline loops: CDR1 DFQATT, CDR2 SNEGSKA (reference sequence). The CDR3 is 14 residues long. CDR3 in DNA: TGCAGTGCTAGAACCCTCCGGGGCGCCTACGAGCAGTACTTC. It yields the protein CSARTLRGAYEQYF.

In this sample, this clonotype turned up a few times. J is TRBJ1-2 and V is TRBV6-5; D is unresolved. V lost 1 base and J lost 3, with 21 bases in between. Germline V CDR1 and CDR2: MNHEY, SVGAGI. This CDR3 has 18 residues. DNA for the CDR3: TGTGCCAGCAGTTACTTTCCGGTGGAGCCGACAAACTACTATGGCTACACCTTC. It yields the protein CASSYFPVEPTNYYGYTF.

This clonotype was recorded a few times. The chain carries TRBV27 and TRBJ1-2; the D is unclear. The length of the CDR3 is 12 residues. Deletions cut 6 bases from V and 8 bases from J, with 13 bases between. Germline loops: CDR1 MNHEY, CDR2 SMNVEV (reference sequence). CDR3 region: CASRTGFWGYTF. The CDR3 DNA reads as TGTGCCAGCAGAACGGGATTTTGGGGCTACACCTTC.

This chain links TRBV15 with TRBJ2-1; 8 bases are a match to TRBD1. Germline CDR1 LNHNV, CDR2 YYDKDF (reference sequence). CDR3 length equals 14 residues. Trimming cost V 1 base and J 8 bases; bases outside gene matches: 4. The CDR3 is CATSRGQGAYEQFF. The CDR3 DNA follows: TGTGCCACCAGCAGAGGCCAGGGGGCGTATGAGCAGTTCTTC.

This clonotype showed up just once. The chain is built from TRBV6-5 and TRBJ2-1; D not certain. Between the trimmed V and J ends, which lost 4 bases and 2 bases, there was a span of 3 bases. Germline V CDR1 and CDR2: MNHEY, SVGAGI. The CDR3 is made up of 12 amino acids. CDR3: CASSSPYNEQFF. CDR3 bases: TGTGCCAGCAGTTCGCCCTACAATGAGCAGTTCTTC.

In its sample, this clonotype was seen a few times. The rearrangement joins TRBV20-1 to TRBJ1-2; D gene unclear. Trimming removed 1 base from V and 0 bases from J, with 12 bases in between. Germline V gene sequence: CDR1 DFQATT, CDR2 SNEGSKA (reference sequence). The length of the CDR3 is 15 residues. Here the CDR3 reads CSARALDGSNYGYTF. For the CDR3, the DNA is TGCAGTGCTAGAGCCTTGGACGGTTCTAACTATGGCTACACCTTC.

The V call is TRBV7-2, the J call TRBJ2-2; D call uncertain. CDR1 SGHTA and CDR2 FQGNSA come from the germline V gene. The V end lost 4 bases, the J end lost 6 bases, and 15 bases lay between the germline ends. CDR3 length: 15 residues. DNA of the CDR3: TGTGCCAGCAGCTCCCCTCCACCCCGCGCCGGGGAGCTGTTTTTT. Its translation: CASSSPPPRAGELFF.

This clonotype was counted a few times. CDR3 sequence: CASSLPGQGYEQYF. The CDR3 coding sequence is TGTGCCAGCAGCTTGCCCGGACAGGGCTACGAGCAGTACTTC. The chain recombines TRBV11-2 with TRBJ2-7, with TRBD1 matching over 8 bases. With V trimmed by 3 bases and J by 3 bases, 4 bases remained unmatched. Germline V gene data show CDR1 as SGHAT and CDR2 as FQNNGV. This CDR3 comprises 14 residues.

This clonotype turned up a few times. V usage is TRBV7-2 and J usage is TRBJ2-1; the D gene is possibly TRBD2 (5 bases). The ends were cut back, 4 bases at V and 4 bases at J, with 11 bases in the middle. The V gene's germline CDR1 is SGHTA and CDR2 FQGNSA. This CDR3 comprises 14 residues. In nucleotides, the CDR3 is TGTGCCAGCAGCTCTTCTAGCTCTTACAATGAGCAGTTCTTC. This sequence encodes CASSSSSSYNEQFF.

The chain recombines TRBV24-1 with TRBJ2-3, with 12 bases identical to TRBD2. With V trimmed by 5 bases and J by 2 bases, 19 bases remained unmatched. Germline CDR1 KGHDR, CDR2 SFDVKD. CDR3 size: 21 residues. CDR3 amino acids: CATSGYSGLAGSEGFTDTQYF. The CDR3 DNA sequence: TGTGCCACCAGTGGTTACAGCGGACTAGCGGGGTCCGAGGGGTTCACAGATACGCAGTATTTT.

This sequence joins TRBV30 and TRBJ2-3, with D unresolved. Germline loops: CDR1 GTSNPN, CDR2 SVGIG (reference sequence). V was clipped by 0 bases and J by 1 base, with 17 bases between them. The CDR3 totals 17 residues. The CDR3 DNA follows: TGTGCCTGGAGTGTACTTTTGGGGTCCTGGGGCACAGATACGCAGTATTTT. Amino acids: CAWSVLLGSWGTDTQYF.